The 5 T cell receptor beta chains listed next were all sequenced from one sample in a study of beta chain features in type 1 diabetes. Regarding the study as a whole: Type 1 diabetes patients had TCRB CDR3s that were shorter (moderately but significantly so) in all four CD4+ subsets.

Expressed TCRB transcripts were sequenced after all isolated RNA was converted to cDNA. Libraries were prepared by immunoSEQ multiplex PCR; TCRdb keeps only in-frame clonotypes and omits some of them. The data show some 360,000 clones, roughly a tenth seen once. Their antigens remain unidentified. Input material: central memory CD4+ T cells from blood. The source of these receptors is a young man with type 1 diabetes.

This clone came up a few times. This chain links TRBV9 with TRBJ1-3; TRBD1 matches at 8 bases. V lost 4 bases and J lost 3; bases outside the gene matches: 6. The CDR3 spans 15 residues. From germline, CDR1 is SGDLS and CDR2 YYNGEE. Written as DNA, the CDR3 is TGTGCCAGCAGCCCTCAGGGGGCCCATGGAAACACCATATATTTT. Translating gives CASSPQGAHGNTIYF.

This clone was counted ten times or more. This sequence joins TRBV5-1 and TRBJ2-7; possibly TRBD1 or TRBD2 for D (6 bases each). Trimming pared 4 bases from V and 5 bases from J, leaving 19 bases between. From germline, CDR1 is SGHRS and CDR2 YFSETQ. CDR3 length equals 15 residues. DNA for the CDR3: TGCGCCAGCAGCCTGGAGGGACAAAATCTGGACGAGCAGTACTTC. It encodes CASSLEGQNLDEQYF. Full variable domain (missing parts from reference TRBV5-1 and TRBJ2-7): KAGVTQTPRYLIKTRGQQVTLSCSPISGHRSVSWYQQTPGQGLQFLFEYFSETQRNKGNFPGRFSGRQFSNSRSEMNVSTLELGDSALYLCASSLEGQNLDEQYFGPGTRLTVT.

CDR3 loop: CASSLAGNSGNTIYF. DNA of the CDR3: TGTGCCAGCAGTTTGGCAGGAAACTCTGGAAACACCATATATTTT. The gene calls are TRBV27 and TRBJ1-3; no reliable D call. There are 15 residues in the CDR3. Germline-derived CDR1 and CDR2 are MNHEY and SMNVEV (reference sequence). V lost 3 bases, J lost 0 bases, and 9 bases lay in between.

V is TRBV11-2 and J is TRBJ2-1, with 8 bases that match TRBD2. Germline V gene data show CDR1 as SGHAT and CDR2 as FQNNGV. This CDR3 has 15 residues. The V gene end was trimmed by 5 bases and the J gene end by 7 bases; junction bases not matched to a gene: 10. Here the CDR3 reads CASSRRGLAGNEQFF. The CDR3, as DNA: TGTGCCAGCAGCCGGCGGGGGCTAGCGGGTAATGAGCAGTTCTTC.

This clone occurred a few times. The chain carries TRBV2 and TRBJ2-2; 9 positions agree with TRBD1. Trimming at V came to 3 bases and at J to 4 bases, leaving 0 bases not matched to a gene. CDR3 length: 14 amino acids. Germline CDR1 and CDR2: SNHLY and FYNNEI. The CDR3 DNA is TGTGCCAGCAGTGAGGACAGGGGCACCGGGGAGCTGTTTTTT. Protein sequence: CASSEDRGTGELFF.